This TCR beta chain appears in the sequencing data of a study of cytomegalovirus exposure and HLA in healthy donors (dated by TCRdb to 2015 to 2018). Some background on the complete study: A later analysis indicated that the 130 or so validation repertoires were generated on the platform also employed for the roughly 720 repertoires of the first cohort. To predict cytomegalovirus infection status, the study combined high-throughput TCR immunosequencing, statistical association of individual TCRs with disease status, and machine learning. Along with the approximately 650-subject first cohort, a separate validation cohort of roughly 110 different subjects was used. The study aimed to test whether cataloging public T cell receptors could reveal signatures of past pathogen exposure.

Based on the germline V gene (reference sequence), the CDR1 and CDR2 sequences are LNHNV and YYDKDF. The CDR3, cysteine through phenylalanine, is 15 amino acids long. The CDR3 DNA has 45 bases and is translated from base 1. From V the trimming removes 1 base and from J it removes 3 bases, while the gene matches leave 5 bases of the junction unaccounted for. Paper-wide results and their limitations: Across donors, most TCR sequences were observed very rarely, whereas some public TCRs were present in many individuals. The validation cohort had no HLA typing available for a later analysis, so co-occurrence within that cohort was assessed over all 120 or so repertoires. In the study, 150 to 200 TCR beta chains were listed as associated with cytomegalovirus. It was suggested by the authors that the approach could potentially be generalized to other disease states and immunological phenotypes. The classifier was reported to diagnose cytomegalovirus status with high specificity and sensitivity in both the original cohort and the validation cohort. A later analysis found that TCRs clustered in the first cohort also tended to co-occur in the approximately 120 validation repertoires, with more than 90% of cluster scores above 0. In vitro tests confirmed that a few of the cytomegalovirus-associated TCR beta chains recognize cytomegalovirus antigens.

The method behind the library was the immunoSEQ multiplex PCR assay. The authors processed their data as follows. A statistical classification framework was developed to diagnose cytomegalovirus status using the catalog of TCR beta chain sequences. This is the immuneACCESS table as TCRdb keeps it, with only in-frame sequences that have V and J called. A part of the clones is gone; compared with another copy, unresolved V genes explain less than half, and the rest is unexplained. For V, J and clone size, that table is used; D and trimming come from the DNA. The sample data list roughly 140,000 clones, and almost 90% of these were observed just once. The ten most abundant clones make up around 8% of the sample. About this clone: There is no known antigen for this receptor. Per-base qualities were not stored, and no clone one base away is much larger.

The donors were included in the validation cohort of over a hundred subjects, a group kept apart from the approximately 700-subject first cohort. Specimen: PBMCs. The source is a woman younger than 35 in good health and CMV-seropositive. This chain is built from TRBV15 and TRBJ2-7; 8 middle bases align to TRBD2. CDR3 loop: CATSRGSGDFYEQYF. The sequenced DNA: TGTGCCACCAGCAGAGGTAGCGGGGATTTCTACGAGCAGTACTTC.